This T cell receptor (beta chain) is from a study of T-cell reconstitution after alpha-beta-depleted transplantation in children. TCRbeta library preparation incorporated unique molecular identifiers. TCRdb called the PCR reads again in MiXCR, with one record for every CDR3 protein. The data contain 600,000 to 800,000 distinct CDR3 sequences, around 14% of them singletons. There are many counts of this clonotype. The antigen is unknown. Notes on the study in general: Counts and diversity of T cells one year after transplant came mostly from newly produced T cells. After transplant, at about two months, alpha-beta T cells were reportedly derived from several hundred expanded graft clones. There were some patients whose high TCRbeta diversity at day 60 came from surviving recipient T cells and thymic progenitors.

This CDR3 spans 14 amino acids. Trimming removed 6 bases from V and 2 bases from J, with 10 bases in between. The germline V gene has CDR1 LGHDT and CDR2 YNNKEL (reference sequence). The sequencing used PBMCs, collected before TCRalphabeta/CD19-depleted stem cell transplant. V and J are TRBV3-1 and TRBJ2-2; possible D gene TRBD1, 5 bases. The TCR was taken from a girl aged 2 to 10 with congenital amegakaryocytic thrombocytopenia, due to receive a stem cell transplant. CDR3 amino acids: CASRPGINTGELFF. As DNA, the CDR3 is TGTGCCAGCAGACCAGGGATCAACACCGGGGAGCTGTTTTTT.